A selection of T cell receptor beta chains follows, all from one sample in a study of blood T cell repertoires in COVID-19. Generated by immunoSEQ multiplex PCR, the TCRdb table keeps only in-frame clones and is missing some. The table has 90,000 to 120,000 clones, around 80% seen once. The specimen was peripheral blood. These receptors all stem from a man aged 65-85 years with acute or convalescent COVID-19. CDR3s include the opening cysteine and the closing phenylalanine or tryptophan. The D gene is left open where the match is weak. Rows may omit the clone size; those that give it use once, few, many or a size class.

cdr3_nt cdr3_aa clone_size v_call d_call j_call cdr3_length
TGTGCCAGCAGTTTAACAGGGGGAGGTGGCTACACCTTC CASSLTGGGGYTF NA TRBV12-3/TRBV12-4 TRBD1 TRBJ1-2 13
TGTGCCAGCAGCGCCGGAGGTACGCAGTATTTT CASSAGGTQYF NA TRBV7-3 NA TRBJ2-3 11
TGCGCCAGCAGCTTGGCCGCGGGACTAGCGGGAGGAGAGACCCAGTACTTC CASSLAAGLAGGETQYF NA TRBV5-1 TRBD2 TRBJ2-5 17
TGCGCCAGCAGCCGATTGACAGGGAGCGAGACCCAGTACTTC CASSRLTGSETQYF NA TRBV5-1 TRBD1 TRBJ2-5 14
TGTGCCAGCAGCATGCTAGCGGCGGACGGGGAGCTGTTTTTT CASSMLAADGELFF medium-sized TRBV9 TRBD2 TRBJ2-2 14
TGTGCCAGCAGTGACTCGAGCCGGGACAATGAGCAGTTCTTC CASSDSSRDNEQFF few TRBV6-4 NA TRBJ2-1 14
TGTGCCAGCAGCTTGGCAGGGGGTGGACAGCCCCAGCATTTT CASSLAGGGQPQHF NA TRBV5-6 TRBD1 TRBJ1-5 14
TGTGCCAGCAGCCTAGGGGCCAGGGCCACCGGGGAGCTGTTTTTT CASSLGARATGELFF NA TRBV28 NA TRBJ2-2 15
TGTGCCAGCAGCTTGCCTAGCGGGGGTTACGAGCAGTACTTC CASSLPSGGYEQYF NA TRBV5-6 TRBD2 TRBJ2-7 14
TGTGCCAGCAGCGTAGGGACTAGCGGGGTGGCAGATACGCAGTATTTT CASSVGTSGVADTQYF NA TRBV9 TRBD2 TRBJ2-3 16
TGCGCCAGCAGACCGGACAGAAACTATGGCTACACCTTC CASRPDRNYGYTF NA TRBV4-3 NA TRBJ1-2 13
TGTGCCAGCAGCCATGGACAGGGAGGGAACACCGGGGAGCTGTTTTTT CASSHGQGGNTGELFF NA TRBV11-2 TRBD1 TRBJ2-2 16
TGCGCCAGCAGCATCTGGGGGGGTAGCAATTCACCCCTCCACTTT CASSIWGGSNSPLHF NA TRBV5-1 NA TRBJ1-6 15
TGTGCCAGCAGTTTCCCCCAGGGGAGAAAACTGTTTTTT CASSFPQGRKLFF NA TRBV6-5 NA TRBJ1-4 13
TGTGCCAGTAGTATAGAAGGGGGCCTTAGCTCCTACAATGAGCAGTTCTTC CASSIEGGLSSYNEQFF NA TRBV19 TRBD1 TRBJ2-1 17
TGTGCCATCAGTGAGTCCCCCGGGGGGGAGTCCGGGGAGCTGTTTTTT CAISESPGGESGELFF NA TRBV10-3 TRBD2 TRBJ2-2 16
TGTGCCAGCAGCAGGGACCTGGGGGGGACTTCTAACACCGGGGAGCTGTTTTTT CASSRDLGGTSNTGELFF NA TRBV11-2 TRBD2 TRBJ2-2 18
TGTGCCAGCAGGGGGGGGATCCGGACGAATTCACCCCTCCACTTT CASRGGIRTNSPLHF NA TRBV2 NA TRBJ1-6 15
TGTGCCAGCAGCGTAAATCAGGGCAGCCCAGATACGCAGTATTTT CASSVNQGSPDTQYF NA TRBV9 NA TRBJ2-3 15
TGCGCCAGCAGCTCCCGGACGGGAACTGAAAAACTGTTTTTT CASSSRTGTEKLFF few TRBV5-1 NA TRBJ1-4 14
TGCAGCGTGCGGGATTGGAACACTGAAGCTTTCTTT CSVRDWNTEAFF NA TRBV29-1 NA TRBJ1-1 12
TGTGCCAGCAGTCAATTACTCCTTACCCAGTACTTC CASSQLLLTQYF NA TRBV3-1/TRBV3-2 NA TRBJ2-5 12
TGTGCCAGCAGCCCCCTGTGGGCTAGCGGGGGGGCGGGGACCTACGAGCAGTACTTC CASSPLWASGGAGTYEQYF once TRBV27 TRBD2 TRBJ2-7 19
TGTGCCAGCAGCTTAAACAGGGACTCTGGAAACACCATATATTTT CASSLNRDSGNTIYF NA TRBV7-6 NA TRBJ1-3 15